The T cell receptor beta chain under discussion was sequenced for a study of blood T cell repertoires in COVID-19 (TCRdb year 2020). Regarding the research as a whole: The collaborator samples originated in the United States, Italy and Spain and spanned the acute and convalescent phases of COVID-19. The material from the prospective study consisted of cDNA or gDNA derived from T cells, B-cell-depleted T cells, or PBMCs. Subjects who had been exposed to COVID-19, were actively infected with it, or had recovered from it provided the deeply sampled blood TCRbeta repertoires that made up the dataset. A freely available public database, intended as a resource for researchers studying the immune response to SARS-CoV-2, is where the repertoires were released. Samples were obtained from the ongoing ImmuneRACE study (first 160 participants) and from over a thousand subjects provided by 6 global collaborators. Sample metadata almost always included a de-identified subject ID, COVID-19 status, age in years and sex. Where available, HLA class I and class II types were taken from metadata supplied by the sample provider and were not determined by assay-based typing. Broader findings and caveats from the paper: How much clinical and demographic metadata was included differed by source and by participant, and the metadata was provided uncurated.

The immunoSEQ Assay, a bias-controlled multiplex PCR, was used to amplify TCRbeta CDR3 regions from genomic DNA. In the source study's methods: The number of nucleated cells in each sample was estimated by amplification of reference gene primers within the assay. To quantify the absolute abundance of each unique TCRbeta CDR3 rearrangement, sequence reads were collapsed and filtered. For each sample, productive Simpson clonality was calculated by taking the square root of Simpson's diversity index across productive rearrangements. TCRdb's version of the immuneACCESS table is confined to in-frame rearrangements and falls short of the full clone set. An unresolved V gene accounts for under half of the shortfall where checked; the remainder is of unknown origin. The V and J calls and the clone size are those of that table, but D and trimming were determined from the DNA. Here the sample has approximately 21,000 clones; around 86% occur a single time. Roughly an eighth of the sample comes from the top ten.

As for this clone: Its antigen specificity is not known. Within one base of it there is no much larger clone, and no base qualities were kept.

Clipping removes 1 base from V and 4 bases from J, with 12 as the unmatched junction base count. The germline V gene encodes CDR1 SGHTS and CDR2 YDEGEE. Spanning cysteine to phenylalanine, the CDR3 consists of 18 amino acids. Only the CDR3 portion is preserved as DNA: 54 bases, with reading frame beginning at the first base. Each collaborating institution followed its own protocols to collect whole blood in K2EDTA tubes. For TCRbeta analysis, collaborators shipped samples as frozen whole blood, isolated PBMCs, or DNA extracted from either of those sample types. The chain links TRBV5-8 with TRBJ1-3, and TRBD1 matches 9 of the central bases. The sequence was collected from a woman aged 80 or over with active or convalescent COVID-19. Sequencing was carried out using peripheral blood. The nucleotide sequence is given as TGTGCCAGCAGCTTGAGAGTTGGGGACAGGGTGCACGGAAACACCATATATTTT. This gives the protein CASSLRVGDRVHGNTIYF.